This is a list of T cell receptor beta chains from one sample in a study of blood T cell repertoires in COVID-19. Sequencing was performed with immunoSEQ multiplex PCR; in TCRdb, only in-frame clones are kept and a portion is missing. The sample includes 120,000 or so clones, 85% to 90% of them seen just once. The sequencing sample was made of peripheral blood. These receptors came from a woman aged 45-60 years with acute or convalescent COVID-19. CDR3s include the opening cysteine and the closing phenylalanine or tryptophan. The D gene is left open where the match is weak. The size of a clone is reported for some rows only, either as once, few or many, or as a class for expanded clones.

13	NA	TRBV24-1	NA	TRBJ2-1	CATSATAGNEQFF	TGTGCCACCAGTGCGACGGCGGGCAATGAGCAGTTCTTC
15	once	TRBV30	NA	TRBJ2-7	CAWSSTGNPLREQYF	TGTGCCTGGAGCTCGACAGGTAACCCTCTACGCGAGCAGTACTTC
15	once	TRBV7-2	NA	TRBJ2-3	CASKTTAGYTDTQYF	TGTGCCAGCAAGACGACGGCGGGATACACAGATACGCAGTATTTT
14	NA	TRBV6-5	TRBD1	TRBJ1-5	CASSSDRANQPQHF	TGTGCCAGCAGTTCCGACAGGGCAAATCAGCCCCAGCATTTT
14	NA	TRBV3-1/TRBV3-2	TRBD1	TRBJ2-7	CASGQLQGAPEQYF	TGTGCCAGCGGGCAACTACAGGGGGCGCCTGAGCAGTACTTC
18	NA	TRBV7-7	NA	TRBJ1-5	CASSPSPGELNSNQPQHF	TGTGCCAGCAGCCCATCCCCGGGAGAACTTAATAGCAATCAGCCCCAGCATTTT
14	NA	TRBV24-1	NA	TRBJ1-4	CATSDSGINEKLFF	TGTGCCACCAGTGATAGCGGTATTAATGAAAAACTGTTTTTT
14	NA	TRBV4-2	NA	TRBJ1-1	CASSERVEGTEAFF	TGTGCCAGCAGCGAACGCGTGGAGGGGACTGAAGCTTTCTTT
15	NA	TRBV18	NA	TRBJ1-6	CASSPWQGDNSPLHF	TGTGCCAGCTCACCATGGCAGGGTGATAATTCACCCCTCCACTTT
15	NA	TRBV28	NA	TRBJ2-3	CASSLPGTSTDTQYF	TGTGCCAGCAGTTTACCGGGGACTAGCACAGATACGCAGTATTTT
14	NA	TRBV7-9	NA	TRBJ2-5	CASMVAGHQETQYF	TGTGCCAGCATGGTCGCGGGGCACCAAGAGACCCAGTACTTC
15	NA	TRBV4-1	TRBD2	TRBJ2-1	CASSQGLPGLAQQFF	TGCGCCAGCAGCCAGGGACTTCCGGGACTAGCGCAGCAGTTCTTC
12	NA	TRBV10-2	NA	TRBJ2-2	CASSYRDGELFF	TGCGCCAGCAGTTACAGGGACGGGGAGCTGTTTTTT
15	NA	TRBV9	TRBD1	TRBJ1-2	CASSPQTGYGDGYTF	TGTGCCAGCAGCCCCCAGACAGGGTATGGCGATGGCTACACCTTC
15	NA	TRBV6-5	TRBD1	TRBJ1-6	CASSSGTGYNSPLHF	TGTGCCAGCAGTTCCGGGACAGGGTATAATTCACCCCTCCACTTT
14	NA	TRBV9	NA	TRBJ1-1	CASSTGRGNTEAFF	TGTGCCAGCAGCACCGGACGGGGAAACACTGAAGCTTTCTTT